This entry features one TCR beta chain sequence. Its specificity is unknown. This CDR3 is 14 amino acids long. The germline gives CDR1 KGHSH, CDR2 LQKENI. The ends were cut back, 6 bases at V and 5 bases at J, with 16 bases in the middle. Sequencing was performed with immunoSEQ multiplex PCR; in TCRdb, only in-frame clones are kept and a portion is missing. The table has approximately 320,000 clones, over 65% seen once; the top ten hold approximately 10%. The sample belongs to a study of shared clonotypes between healthy human individuals. Study as a whole: For every donor, three CD4 naive, three CD4 memory, two CD8 naive and one CD8 memory plates were used. Study-level findings and limits: Clonotype sharing among donors was expected to depend on sequencing depth.

The specimen sequenced was memory CD4+ T cells sorted from blood. Subset: CD45RA-negative fraction. The genes are TRBV18 and TRBJ2-5; the D call may be TRBD1 or TRBD2 (5 bases each). This TCR derives from a man aged 25 to 40 in good health. The CDR3: CASSYGAVVETQYF. The CDR3 coding sequence is TGTGCCAGCTCCTACGGGGCGGTAGTTGAGACCCAGTACTTC.